This TCR beta chain was observed in a study of human T cells and chemical hapten exposure. About the research overall: Across the whole study, which lasted roughly 24 weeks, patients were given diphenylcyclopropenone on the scalp once a week. Small pooled library volume differences chiefly drove per-sample TCR yield variation.

The CDR3 contains 22 residues. The V gene's germline CDR1 is MNHEY and CDR2 SVGEGT. J gave up 2 bases and V 0 bases, and 23 bases lay outside the gene matches. Specified time point: patch test 3, about 24 weeks after DPC sensitization. Noted treatment: therapeutic diphenylcyclopropenone sensitization with weekly scalp DPC. TCRdb ran MiXCR on the RACE reads and lists one entry per CDR3 protein. The data contain about 190,000 distinct CDR3 sequences, about 25% of them singletons. The V call is TRBV6-2 or TRBV6-3, the J call TRBJ2-7; 9 positions agree with TRBD2. The source of this sequence is a woman aged 40 to 55 with alopecia areata. Some clones in this sample may be carry-over from other donors' samples. Material: whole blood, obtained in connection with sensitization to the hapten diphenylcyclopropenone (DPC). CDR3 sequence (DNA): TGTGCCAGCAGTTACTCATGGACAGGCTACCTTCGGCGGGAGGGCCTCGCCTACGAGCAGTACTTC. Its protein is CASSYSWTGYLRREGLAYEQYF.